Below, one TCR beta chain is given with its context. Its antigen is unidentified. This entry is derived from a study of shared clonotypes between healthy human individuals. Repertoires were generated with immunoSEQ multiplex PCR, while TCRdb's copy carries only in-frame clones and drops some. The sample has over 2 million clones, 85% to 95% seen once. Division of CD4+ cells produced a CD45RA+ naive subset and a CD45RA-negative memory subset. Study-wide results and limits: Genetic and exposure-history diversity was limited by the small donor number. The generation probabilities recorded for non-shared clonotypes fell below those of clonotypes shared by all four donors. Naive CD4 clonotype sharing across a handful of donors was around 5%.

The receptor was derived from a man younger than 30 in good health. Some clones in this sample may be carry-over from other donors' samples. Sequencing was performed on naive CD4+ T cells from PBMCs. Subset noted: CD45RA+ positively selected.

This CDR3 reads CASSEAGLRYGYTF. The CDR3 DNA is TGTGCCAGCAGTGAGGCGGGACTGCGCTATGGCTACACCTTC. The chain is built from TRBV6-1 and TRBJ1-2, with TRBD1 as a possible D gene (5 bases). CDR1 is MNHNS, CDR2 SASEGT, per germline. Trimming shortened V by 3 bases and J by 4 bases, and 12 bases separated the two germline ends. The CDR3 loop spans 14 amino acids.